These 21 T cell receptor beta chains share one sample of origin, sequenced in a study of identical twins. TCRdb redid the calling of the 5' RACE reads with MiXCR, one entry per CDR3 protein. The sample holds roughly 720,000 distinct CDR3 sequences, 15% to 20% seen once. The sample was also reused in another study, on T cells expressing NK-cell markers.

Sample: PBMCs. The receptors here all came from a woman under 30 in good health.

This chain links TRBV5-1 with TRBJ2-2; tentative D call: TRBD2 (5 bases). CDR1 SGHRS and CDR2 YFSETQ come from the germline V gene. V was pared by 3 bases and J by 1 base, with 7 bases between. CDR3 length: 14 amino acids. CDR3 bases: TGCGCCAGCAGCTCCGAGGGGAACACCGGGGAGCTGTTTTTT. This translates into CASSSEGNTGELFF.

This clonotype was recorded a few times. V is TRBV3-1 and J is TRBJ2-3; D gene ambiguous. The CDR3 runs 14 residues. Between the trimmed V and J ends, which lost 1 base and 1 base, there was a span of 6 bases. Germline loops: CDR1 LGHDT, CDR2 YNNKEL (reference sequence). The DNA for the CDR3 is TGTGCCAGCAGCCAAGTTGCTGGCACAGATACGCAGTATTTT. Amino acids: CASSQVAGTDTQYF.

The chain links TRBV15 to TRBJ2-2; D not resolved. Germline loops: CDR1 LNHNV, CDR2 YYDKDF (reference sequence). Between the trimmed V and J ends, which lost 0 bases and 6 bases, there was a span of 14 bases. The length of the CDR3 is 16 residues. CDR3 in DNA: TGTGCCACCAGCAGAGATCCCTCCATAGCCGCCGGGGAGCTGTTTTTT. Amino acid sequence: CATSRDPSIAAGELFF. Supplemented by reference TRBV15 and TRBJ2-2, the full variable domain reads DAMVIQNPRYQVTQFGKPVTLSCSQTLNHNVMYWYQQKSSQAPKLLFHYYDKDFNNEADTPDNFQSRRPNTSFCFLDIRSPGLGDTAMYLCATSRDPSIAAGELFFGEGSRLTVL.

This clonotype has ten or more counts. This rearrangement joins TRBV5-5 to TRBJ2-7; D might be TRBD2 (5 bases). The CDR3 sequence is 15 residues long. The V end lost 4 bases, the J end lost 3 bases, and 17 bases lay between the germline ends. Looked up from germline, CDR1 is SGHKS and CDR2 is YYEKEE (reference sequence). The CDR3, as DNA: TGTGCCAGCAGCCCCGGACTCTCATTCCACTACGAGCAGTACTTC. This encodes CASSPGLSFHYEQYF.

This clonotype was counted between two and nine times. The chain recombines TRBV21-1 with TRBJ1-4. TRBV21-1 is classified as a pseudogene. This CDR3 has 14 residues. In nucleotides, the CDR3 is TGTGCCGCTCAAGGCGGCAGGGGTAAGGAAAAACTGTTTTTT. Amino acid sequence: CAAQGGRGKEKLFF.

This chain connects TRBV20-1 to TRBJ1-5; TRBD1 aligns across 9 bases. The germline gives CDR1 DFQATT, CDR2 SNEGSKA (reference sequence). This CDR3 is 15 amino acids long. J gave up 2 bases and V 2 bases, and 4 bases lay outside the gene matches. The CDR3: CSARHRGLRNQPQHF. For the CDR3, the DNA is TGCAGTGCTAGACACAGGGGGCTTCGCAATCAGCCCCAGCATTTT.

The CDR3 DNA follows: TGTGCCATCAGTGAAAGGCGGGGGTACGAAGAGACCCAGTACTTC. It is translated as CAISERRGYEETQYF. This chain joins TRBV10-3 and TRBJ2-5, with 7 bases matching TRBD2. The ends lost 3 bases at V and 3 bases at J; junction bases unmatched: 7. This CDR3 has 15 residues. Germline-derived CDR1 and CDR2 are ENHRY and SYGVKD.

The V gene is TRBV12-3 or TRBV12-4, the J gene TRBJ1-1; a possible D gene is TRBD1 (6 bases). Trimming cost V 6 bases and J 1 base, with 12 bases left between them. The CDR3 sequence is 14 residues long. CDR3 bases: TGTGCCAGCAGCCGAAGGGGGAGGAACACTGAAGCTTTCTTT. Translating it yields CASSRRGRNTEAFF.

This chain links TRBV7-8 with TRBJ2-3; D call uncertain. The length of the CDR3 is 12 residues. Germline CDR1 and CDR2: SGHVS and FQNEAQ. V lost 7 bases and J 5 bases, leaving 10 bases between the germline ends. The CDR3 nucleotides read TGTGCCAGCACCCTTACCCAAGATACGCAGTATTTT. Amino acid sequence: CASTLTQDTQYF.

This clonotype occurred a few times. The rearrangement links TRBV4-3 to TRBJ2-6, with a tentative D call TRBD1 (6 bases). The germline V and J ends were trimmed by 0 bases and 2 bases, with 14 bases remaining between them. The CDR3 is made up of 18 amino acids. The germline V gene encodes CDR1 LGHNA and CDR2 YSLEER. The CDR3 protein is CASSQDGQGRTGANVLTF. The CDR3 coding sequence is TGCGCCAGCAGCCAAGATGGGCAGGGGCGGACTGGGGCCAACGTCCTGACTTTC.

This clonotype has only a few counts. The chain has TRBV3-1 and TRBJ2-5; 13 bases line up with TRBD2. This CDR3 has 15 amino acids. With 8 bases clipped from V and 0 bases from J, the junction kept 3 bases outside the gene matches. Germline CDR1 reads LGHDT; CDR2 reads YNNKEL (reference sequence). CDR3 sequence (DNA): TGTGCCAGCGGGGGACTAGCGGGGAACCAAGAGACCCAGTACTTC. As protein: CASGGLAGNQETQYF.

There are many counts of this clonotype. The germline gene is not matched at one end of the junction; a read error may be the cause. CDR3 loop: CASSLAGYGYTF. The CDR3 DNA reads as TGTGCCAGCAGCTTAGCAGGGTATGGCTACACCTTC. V gene TRBV5-1 combines with J gene TRBJ1-2; maybe TRBD1 (5 bases). The CDR3 spans 12 residues. The germline CDR1 and CDR2 sequences are SGHRS and YFSETQ.

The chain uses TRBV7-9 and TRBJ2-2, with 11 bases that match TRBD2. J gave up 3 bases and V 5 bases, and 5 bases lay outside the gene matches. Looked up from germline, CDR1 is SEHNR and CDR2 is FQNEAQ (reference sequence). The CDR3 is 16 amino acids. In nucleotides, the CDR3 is TGTGCCAGCAGCCTACTAGCGGGAGCGCACACCGGGGAGCTGTTTTTT. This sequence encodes CASSLLAGAHTGELFF.

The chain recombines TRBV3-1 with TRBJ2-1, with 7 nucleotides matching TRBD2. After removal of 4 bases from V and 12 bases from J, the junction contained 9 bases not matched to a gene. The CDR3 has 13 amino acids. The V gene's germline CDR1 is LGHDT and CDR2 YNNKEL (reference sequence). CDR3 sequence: CASSRGGTLGQFF. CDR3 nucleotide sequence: TGTGCCAGCAGCCGGGGGGGGACTCTCGGGCAGTTCTTC.

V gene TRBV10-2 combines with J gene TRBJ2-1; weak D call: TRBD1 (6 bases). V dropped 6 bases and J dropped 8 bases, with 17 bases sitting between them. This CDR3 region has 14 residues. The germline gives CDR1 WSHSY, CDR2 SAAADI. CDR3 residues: CASSLQGLGDEQFF. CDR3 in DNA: TGCGCCAGCAGCCTTCAGGGGTTAGGGGATGAGCAGTTCTTC.

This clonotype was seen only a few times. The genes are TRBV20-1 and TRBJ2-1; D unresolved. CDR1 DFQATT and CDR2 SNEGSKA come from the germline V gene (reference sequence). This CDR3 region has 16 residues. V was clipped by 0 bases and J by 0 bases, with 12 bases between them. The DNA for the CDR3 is TGCAGTGCTAGAGATCGCGCGAGAAGCTCCTACAATGAGCAGTTCTTC. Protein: CSARDRARSSYNEQFF.

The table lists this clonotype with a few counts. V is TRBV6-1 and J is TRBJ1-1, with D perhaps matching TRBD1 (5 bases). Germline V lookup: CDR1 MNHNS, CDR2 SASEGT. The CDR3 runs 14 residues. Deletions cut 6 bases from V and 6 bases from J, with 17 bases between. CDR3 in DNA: TGTGCCAGCAGCCGATTCCCTGGGGCAGCTGAAGCTTTCTTT. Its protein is CASSRFPGAAEAFF.

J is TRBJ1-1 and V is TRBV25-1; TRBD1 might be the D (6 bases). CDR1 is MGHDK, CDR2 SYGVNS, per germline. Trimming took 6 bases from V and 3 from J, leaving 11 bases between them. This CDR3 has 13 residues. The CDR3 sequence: CASRDHRDTEAFF. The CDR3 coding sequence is TGTGCCAGCAGGGACCACAGGGACACTGAAGCTTTCTTT.

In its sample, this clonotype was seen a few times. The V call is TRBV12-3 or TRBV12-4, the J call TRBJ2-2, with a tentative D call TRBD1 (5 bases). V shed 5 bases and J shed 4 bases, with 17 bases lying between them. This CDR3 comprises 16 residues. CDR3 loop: CASSQTWGSGTGELFF. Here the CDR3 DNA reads TGTGCCAGCAGTCAAACCTGGGGCTCGGGCACCGGGGAGCTGTTTTTT.

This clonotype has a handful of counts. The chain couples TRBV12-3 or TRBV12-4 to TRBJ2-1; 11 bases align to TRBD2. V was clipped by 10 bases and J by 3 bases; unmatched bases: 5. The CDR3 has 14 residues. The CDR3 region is CATSGTSGYNEQFF. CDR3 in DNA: TGTGCCACCTCAGGGACTAGCGGCTACAATGAGCAGTTCTTC.

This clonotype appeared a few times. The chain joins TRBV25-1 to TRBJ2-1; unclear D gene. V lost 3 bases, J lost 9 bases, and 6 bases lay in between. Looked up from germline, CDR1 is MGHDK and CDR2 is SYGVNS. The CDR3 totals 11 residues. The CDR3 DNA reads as TGTGCCAGCAGTGATGTGGGTGAGCAGTTCTTC. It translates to CASSDVGEQFF.